The rows below give T cell receptor beta chains drawn from one sample of a study of early T cells in non-severe SARS-CoV-2 infection. MiXCR, applied by TCRdb to the 5' RACE reads, yields one record per CDR3 protein. The table lists some 96,000 distinct CDR3 sequences, roughly 11% of them singletons. The material sequenced was whole blood, taken at baseline. The receptor source for this set is an adult who was a healthcare worker with PCR-confirmed SARS-CoV-2 infection or an uninfected control (not recorded which). Both conserved end residues are part of each CDR3. D genes are given only for firm matches. The size entry is marked missing in some rows and otherwise reads once, few, many or a size class.

J,D,V,size,DNA,CDR3
TRBJ2-1,-,TRBV19,many,TGTGCCAGTAGTATGGCGTTCTACAATGAGCAGTTCTTC,CASSMAFYNEQFF
TRBJ2-7,-,TRBV4-2,-,TGTGCCAGCAGCCAAGAGGGGAATTACGAGCAGTACTTC,CASSQEGNYEQYF
TRBJ1-1,-,TRBV7-2,-,TGTGCCAGCAGCTTAGGTGCCGGTTACACTGAAGCTTTCTTT,CASSLGAGYTEAFF
TRBJ2-1,TRBD2,TRBV7-2,many,TGTGCCAGCAGACAAGGCGGCGGGGGGCTGTACAATGAGCAGTTCTTC,CASRQGGGGLYNEQFF
TRBJ1-4,-,TRBV20-1,few,TGCAGTGCTAGAGATCGAGAAGGGAGTTATGAAAAACTGTTTTTT,CSARDREGSYEKLFF
TRBJ2-1,-,TRBV5-1,few,TGCGCCAGCAGCTTTTACAGCCAGGATGAGCAGTTCTTC,CASSFYSQDEQFF
TRBJ2-1,TRBD2,TRBV29-1,-,TGCAGCGTTGAGTCAGGACTAGCGGGAGTCGATGAGCAGTTCTTC,CSVESGLAGVDEQFF
TRBJ2-1,TRBD2,TRBV5-1,many,TGCGCCAGCACATTAGCGGGGAACAATGAGCAGTTCTTC,CASTLAGNNEQFF
TRBJ1-3,-,TRBV6-6,many,TGTGCCAGCAGTCTCGGAGGCTCTGGAAACACCATATATTTT,CASSLGGSGNTIYF
TRBJ1-5,-,TRBV7-6,many,TGTGCCAGCAGCTTAGACGAGGATCAGCCCCAGCATTTT,CASSLDEDQPQHF
TRBJ1-2,-,TRBV20-1,-,TGCAGTGCTAGTCCAGGGGAGCATGGCTACACCTTC,CSASPGEHGYTF
TRBJ1-4,-,TRBV19,few,TGTGCCAGTAGTATCGAGGGGCCAGCATCTGCAACTAATGAAAAACTGTTTTTT,CASSIEGPASATNEKLFF
TRBJ2-3,TRBD2,TRBV20-1,-,TGCAGTGCTAATGGACTAGCGGAGGGAGATACGCAGTATTTT,CSANGLAEGDTQYF
TRBJ2-1,TRBD2,TRBV9,-,TGTGCCAGCAGTGTACCGGGACTAGCGGGAGTGAATGAGCAGTTCTTC,CASSVPGLAGVNEQFF
TRBJ1-1,TRBD1,TRBV3-1,-,TGTGCCAGCAGCCAAAGGACAGGGGGTGAAGCTTTCTTT,CASSQRTGGEAFF
TRBJ1-3,-,TRBV7-9,few,TGTGCCAGCAGCCTTTTCCTCTCTGGAAACACCATATATTTT,CASSLFLSGNTIYF
TRBJ2-4,TRBD2,TRBV5-1,many,TGCGCCAGCAGCTTGGCAGGACTAGCGGGGGGCCAAGGCCAGTACTTC,CASSLAGLAGGQGQYF
TRBJ1-5,TRBD1,TRBV10-3,many,TGTGCCATCAGTGAGCCATCCGGGGACAGGGGCAATCAGCCCCAGCATTTT,CAISEPSGDRGNQPQHF
TRBJ2-2,-,TRBV20-1,many,TGCAGTGCTAGAGACCCGCAGACCGCCGGGGAGCTGTTTTTT,CSARDPQTAGELFF
TRBJ1-2,-,TRBV29-1,many,TGCAGCGTTGAAGGCTACTTAAGGAGCTATGGCTACACCTTC,CSVEGYLRSYGYTF
TRBJ2-1,TRBD2,TRBV6-1,-,TGTGCCAGCCTAACGCAGCGGGGCTACAATGAGCAGTTCTTC,CASLTQRGYNEQFF
TRBJ2-6,-,TRBV5-5,many,TGTGCCAGCAGCTCCACAGGGACCAACGTCCTGACTTTC,CASSSTGTNVLTF
TRBJ2-3,TRBD1,TRBV12-3/TRBV12-4,-,TGTGCCAGCAGTCCAAGGGGGACAGCCACAGATACGCAGTATTTT,CASSPRGTATDTQYF
TRBJ2-7,-,TRBV5-1,-,TGCGCCAGCAGCTTACCGGGACCAAACGTCGGGCAGTACTTC,CASSLPGPNVGQYF
TRBJ2-3,-,TRBV3-1,few,TGTGCCAGCAGCGTTAGAAGCGTAGATACGCAGTATTTT,CASSVRSVDTQYF
TRBJ2-6,-,TRBV19,many,TGTGCCAGTAGTATCGGCGTCTCCTCTGGGGCCAACGTCCTGACTTTC,CASSIGVSSGANVLTF
TRBJ2-3,-,TRBV7-9,-,TGTGCCAGCAGCCCGAGGAACACAGATACGCAGTATTTT,CASSPRNTDTQYF
TRBJ2-1,-,TRBV5-6,-,TGTGCCAGCAGCTCGGGACCGAACTCCTACAATGAGCAGTTCTTC,CASSSGPNSYNEQFF
TRBJ2-5,-,TRBV7-9,-,TGTGCCAGCAGGGACCAGGGTCAAGAGACCCAGTACTTC,CASRDQGQETQYF
TRBJ1-2,-,TRBV29-1,few,TGCAGCGGAGGGTGGGCAGCTCGCGGCTACACCTTC,CSGGWAARGYTF
TRBJ2-3,-,TRBV18,-,TGTGCCAGCTCATCAACGGGAAGGACAGATACGCAGTATTTT,CASSSTGRTDTQYF
TRBJ2-3,TRBD1,TRBV12-3/TRBV12-4,-,TGTGCCAGCAGTCAGGACAGGGAAGATACGCAGTATTTT,CASSQDREDTQYF
TRBJ1-6,TRBD1,TRBV3-1,few,TGTGCCAGCAGCCAATGGGGACAGATTAATTCACCCCTCCACTTT,CASSQWGQINSPLHF
TRBJ1-2,-,TRBV20-1,-,TGCAGTGCTAGAGATGCGCGGGGGCTTGGCTATGGCTACACCTTC,CSARDARGLGYGYTF
TRBJ2-7,TRBD2,TRBV6-5,many,TGTGCCAGCAGTTACGGGGGGGACCAGCAGTACTTC,CASSYGGDQQYF
TRBJ2-7,-,TRBV29-1,few,TGCAGCGTTGAACTAGGCGGATCCTACGAGCAGTACTTC,CSVELGGSYEQYF
TRBJ2-7,-,TRBV5-5,few,TGTGCCAGCAGCTTTGTTCCAGGGGCCTACGAGCAGTACTTC,CASSFVPGAYEQYF
TRBJ2-3,-,TRBV20-1,-,TGCAGTACGGACGGAGACTCCACAGATACGCAGTATTTT,CSTDGDSTDTQYF
TRBJ2-5,-,TRBV20-1,many,TGCAGTGCTGGATTTCGGGAGACCCAGTACTTC,CSAGFRETQYF
TRBJ2-7,-,TRBV7-9,-,TGTGCCAGCAGCCTCGACCCTTTCACCTACGAGCAGTACTTC,CASSLDPFTYEQYF
TRBJ1-5,TRBD1,TRBV12-3/TRBV12-4,-,TGTGCCAGCAGGGCGACAGGGCCACTCAATCAGCCCCAGCATTTT,CASRATGPLNQPQHF
TRBJ1-2,-,TRBV5-1,-,TGCGCCAGCAGCCGGGACACGGTCTATGGCTACACCTTC,CASSRDTVYGYTF